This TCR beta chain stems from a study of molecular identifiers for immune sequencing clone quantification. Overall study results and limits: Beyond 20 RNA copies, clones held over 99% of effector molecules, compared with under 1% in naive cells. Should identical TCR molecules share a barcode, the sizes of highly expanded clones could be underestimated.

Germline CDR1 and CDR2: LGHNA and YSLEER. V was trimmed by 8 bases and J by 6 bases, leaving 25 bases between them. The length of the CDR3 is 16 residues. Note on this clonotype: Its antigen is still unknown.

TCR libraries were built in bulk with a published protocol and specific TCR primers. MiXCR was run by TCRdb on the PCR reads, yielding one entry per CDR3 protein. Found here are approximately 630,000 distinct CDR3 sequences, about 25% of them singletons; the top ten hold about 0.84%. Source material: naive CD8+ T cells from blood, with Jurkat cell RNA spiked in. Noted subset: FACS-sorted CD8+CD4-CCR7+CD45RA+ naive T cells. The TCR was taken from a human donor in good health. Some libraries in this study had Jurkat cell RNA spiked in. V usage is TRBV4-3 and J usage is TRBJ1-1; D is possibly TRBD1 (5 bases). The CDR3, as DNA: TGCGCCAGCCGCCCAGCTCATTCAGGGTTTGGGGCTGAAGCTTTCTTT. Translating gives CASRPAHSGFGAEAFF.